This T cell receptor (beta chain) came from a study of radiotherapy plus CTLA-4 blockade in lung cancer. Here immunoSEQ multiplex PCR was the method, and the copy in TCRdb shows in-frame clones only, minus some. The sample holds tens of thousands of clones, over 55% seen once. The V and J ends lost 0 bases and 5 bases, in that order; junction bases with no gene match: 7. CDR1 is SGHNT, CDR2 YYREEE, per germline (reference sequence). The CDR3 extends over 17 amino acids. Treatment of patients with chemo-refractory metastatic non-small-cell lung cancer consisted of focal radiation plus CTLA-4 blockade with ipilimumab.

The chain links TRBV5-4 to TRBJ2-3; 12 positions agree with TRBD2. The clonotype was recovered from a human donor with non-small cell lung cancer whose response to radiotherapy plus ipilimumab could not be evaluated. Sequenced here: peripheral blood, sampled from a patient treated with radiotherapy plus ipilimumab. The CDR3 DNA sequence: TGTGCCAGCAGCTTGGGACTAGCGGGAGAGGTCCGAGATACGCAGTATTTT. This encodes CASSLGLAGEVRDTQYF. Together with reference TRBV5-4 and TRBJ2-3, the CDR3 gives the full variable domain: ETGVTQSPTHLIKTRGQQVTLRCSSQSGHNTVSWYQQALGQGPQFIFQYYREEENGRGNFPPRFSGLQFPNYSSELNVNALELDDSALYLCASSLGLAGEVRDTQYFGPGTRLTVL.